Here is one T cell receptor beta chain with its context. Its antigen is currently unknown. The data are from a study of cytomegalovirus exposure and HLA in healthy donors. The germline CDR1 and CDR2 sequences are LGHNA and YSLEER. The ends lost 2 bases at V and 4 bases at J; junction bases unmatched: 1. The CDR3 has 13 amino acids. The primer mix had 60 Vbeta and 13 Jbeta primers. Method: immunoSEQ multiplex PCR; TCRdb's copy keeps in-frame clones and lacks some. In the table there are some 170,000 clones, under 85% of which are singletons. Broader study findings: Analysis was carried out at a later point, and it linked a missense DCLRE1C variant to TCR beta V- and J-gene trimming. In a later analysis, an Asian-associated ancestry cluster reportedly showed fewer N-insertions than the roughly 710-donor mean.

What was sequenced was PBMCs. The J gene is TRBJ2-7, the V gene TRBV4-3; 8 nucleotides agree with TRBD1. The source is a human donor in good health. CDR3 nucleotides: TGCGCCAGCAGCCAATGGACAGGGTACGAGCAGTACTTC. Translation: CASSQWTGYEQYF.